Following are 18 T cell receptor beta chains from one sample sequenced in a study of cytomegalovirus exposure and HLA in healthy donors. It was with 60 Vbeta and 13 Jbeta primers that the PCR ran. Clones were read by immunoSEQ multiplex PCR, and TCRdb kept only the in-frame ones, dropping some. The sample holds 200,000 to 250,000 clones, around 88% seen once. The material sequenced was PBMCs. The source is a young woman in good health and CMV-seronegative.

The chain employs TRBV7-2 and TRBJ2-5; no clear D. This CDR3 has 12 residues. Germline-derived CDR1 and CDR2 are SGHTA and FQGNSA. Trimming shortened V by 5 bases and J by 5 bases, and 9 bases separated the two germline ends. The CDR3 DNA reads TGTGCCAGCAGCCCTAGGTCGGAGACCCAGTACTTC. Translation gives CASSPRSETQYF. The full variable domain, completed using reference TRBV7-2 and TRBJ2-5, is GAGVSQSPSNKVTEKGKDVELRCDPISGHTALYWYRQSLGQGLEFLIYFQGNSAPDKSGLPSDRFSAERTGGSVSTLTIQRTQQEDSAVYLCASSPRSETQYFGPGTRLLVL.

V gene TRBV5-1 combines with J gene TRBJ2-3, with D possibly matching TRBD2 (6 bases). This CDR3 spans 14 amino acids. Germline CDR1 reads SGHRS; CDR2 reads YFSETQ. Trimming left V 2 bases short and J 0 bases short, with 7 bases between. CDR3 region: CASSFGTSTDTQYF. CDR3 DNA sequence: TGCGCCAGCAGCTTTGGGACTAGCACAGATACGCAGTATTTT.

This chain joins TRBV19 and TRBJ1-3; D call uncertain. CDR1 and CDR2 (germline): LNHDA, SQIVND (reference sequence). V lost 10 bases to trimming and J lost 0 bases, with 10 bases between them. This CDR3 spans 13 amino acids. The chain's CDR3 is CANTESSGNTIYF. CDR3 coding DNA: TGTGCCAATACAGAGAGCTCTGGAAACACCATATATTTT.

Notes on this clone: In the same sample, other DNA sequences code for this CDR3. The CDR3 sequence: CASSLASNTEAFF. Written as DNA, the CDR3 is TGCGCCAGCAGCTTGGCCTCGAACACTGAAGCTTTCTTT. This chain links TRBV5-1 with TRBJ1-1; D remains unclear. With 0 bases removed from V and 1 base from J, the gap between germline ends came to 4 bases. Germline loops: CDR1 SGHRS, CDR2 YFSETQ. The CDR3 has 13 residues.

The J gene is TRBJ1-1, the V gene TRBV9, with D possibly matching TRBD1 (5 bases). The CDR3 has 15 amino acids. Trimming stripped 0 bases from V and 4 bases from J, with 13 bases between. Germline V lookup: CDR1 SGDLS, CDR2 YYNGEE. The CDR3 is CASSVGEGTSTEAFF. The CDR3 DNA reads TGTGCCAGCAGCGTAGGGGAGGGGACGAGCACTGAAGCTTTCTTT.

This rearrangement joins TRBV7-8 to TRBJ2-2; D not resolved. This CDR3 comprises 17 residues. The V and J ends lost 0 bases and 4 bases respectively, with 15 bases between them. Germline CDR1 SGHVS, CDR2 FQNEAQ. The CDR3 protein is CASSLARLLGSTGELFF. The CDR3 DNA reads as TGTGCCAGCAGCTTAGCGCGACTCTTAGGTAGCACCGGGGAGCTGTTTTTT.

About this clone: A read error may account for a junction end that differs from germline. Other DNA variants within this sample encode the same CDR3. This chain connects TRBV4-3 to TRBJ2-7; 7 bases are a match to TRBD2. The CDR3 is 13 amino acids. Germline lookup yields CDR1 LGHNA and CDR2 YSLEER. The CDR3 DNA is TGCGCCAGCAGCCAAGAAGCGGGGTACGAACAGTACTTC. Its translation is CASSQEAGYEQYF.

The rearrangement joins TRBV4-1 to TRBJ2-3; D call uncertain. Trimming removed 3 bases at V and 1 base at J, with 20 bases between. The CDR3 extends over 18 amino acids. Germline loops: CDR1 MGHRA, CDR2 YSYEKL. The CDR3 DNA sequence: TGCGCCAGCAGCCAGATCAGCGAGTATCCATTCGGCACAGATACGCAGTATTTT. Residues: CASSQISEYPFGTDTQYF.

This clone came up a few times. The CDR3 bases are TGTGCCAGCAGCTTACAGGGACCACTAACCTACGAGCAGTACTTC. The encoded protein is CASSLQGPLTYEQYF. The chain links TRBV5-6 to TRBJ2-7, with a possible D match to TRBD1 (6 bases). Trimming took off 2 bases at V and 2 bases at J, with 14 bases between the two ends. CDR1 is SGHDT and CDR2 is YYEEEE in the germline V gene. The CDR3 runs to 15 residues.

The rearrangement links TRBV5-6 to TRBJ2-1; 10 bases line up with TRBD2. This CDR3 is 14 amino acids long. Germline V gene lookup returns CDR1 SGHDT and CDR2 YYEEEE. V was clipped by 4 bases and J by 8 bases; unmatched bases: 6. CDR3: CASSTPGLAYEQFF. The CDR3, as DNA: TGTGCCAGCAGCACCCCGGGACTAGCGTATGAGCAGTTCTTC.

Worth noting for this clone: Other nucleotide sequences from this sample produce the same CDR3. This chain connects TRBV7-2 to TRBJ2-7; the D is unclear. The CDR3 covers 11 residues. Germline lookup yields CDR1 SGHTA and CDR2 FQGNSA. V was cut by 4 bases and J by 4 bases, with 5 bases left in between. CDR3 DNA sequence: TGTGCCAGCAGCTCCTTGTACGAGCAGTACTTC. It is translated as CASSSLYEQYF.

V is TRBV20-1 and J is TRBJ2-1; D is undetermined. This CDR3 spans 11 amino acids. Germline values: CDR1 DFQATT, CDR2 SNEGSKA (reference sequence). Trimming removed 6 bases from V and 3 bases from J, with 6 bases in between. The CDR3 nucleotides read TGCAGTGCCCCCTACTACAATGAGCAGTTCTTC. Protein sequence: CSAPYYNEQFF.

This chain connects TRBV4-1 to TRBJ2-7; 11 bases are a match to TRBD1. CDR3 length: 15 residues. Germline CDR1 reads MGHRA; CDR2 reads YSYEKL. V was pared by 5 bases and J by 2 bases, with 5 bases of the junction left unmatched. The CDR3 region has the DNA TGCGCCAGCAGCATAGGGACAGGGGGGACCTACGAGCAGTACTTC. Translating gives CASSIGTGGTYEQYF.

The chain uses TRBV27 and TRBJ2-7, with 7 bases fitting TRBD1. The germline CDR1 and CDR2 sequences are MNHEY and SMNVEV (reference sequence). V was clipped by 3 bases and J by 4 bases; unmatched bases: 9. The CDR3 is 15 residues long. The CDR3: CASSLKGAAPYEQYF. The CDR3 DNA reads TGTGCCAGCAGTTTGAAGGGGGCTGCGCCGTACGAGCAGTACTTC.

The chain employs TRBV15 and TRBJ2-7, with 8 bases identical to TRBD1. Per germline, CDR1 LNHNV and CDR2 YYDKDF (reference sequence). This CDR3 is 15 amino acids long. The V and J ends lost 0 bases and 7 bases, in that order; junction bases with no gene match: 8. The CDR3 region has the DNA TGTGCCACCAGCAGAGATCGACAGGGGTCGAGTGAGCAGTACTTC. It is translated as CATSRDRQGSSEQYF.

This clone was picked up one time. CDR3 region: CSVVGHTLYEQYF. As DNA, the CDR3 is TGCAGCGTTGTGGGACACACATTATACGAGCAGTACTTC. The rearrangement links TRBV29-1 to TRBJ2-7; D might be TRBD1 (6 bases). From germline, CDR1 is SQVTM and CDR2 ANQGSEA. The length of the CDR3 is 13 residues. V lost 4 bases, J lost 4 bases, and 14 bases lay in between.

The rearrangement joins TRBV6-1 to TRBJ1-1; D remains unclear. The CDR3 covers 14 residues. The V gene's germline CDR1 is MNHNS and CDR2 SASEGT. Trimming took off 6 bases at V and 0 bases at J, with 11 bases between the two ends. The CDR3 region is CASSLARLNTEAFF. The CDR3 DNA reads TGTGCCAGCAGCCTTGCGCGGCTGAACACTGAAGCTTTCTTT.

This chain uses TRBV7-3 with TRBJ2-3; TRBD2 matches at 7 bases. The trim removed 2 bases at V and 4 bases at J, leaving 6 bases unmatched. CDR3 size: 15 residues. Per germline, CDR1 SGHTA and CDR2 FQGTGA. CDR3 nucleotides: TGTGCCAGCAGCTTAGGGGCGGGAGATTCAGATACGCAGTATTTT. It codes for CASSLGAGDSDTQYF.